Below are 24 T cell receptor beta chains sequenced from a single sample in a study of blood T cell repertoires in COVID-19. Data came from immunoSEQ multiplex PCR; TCRdb stores just in-frame clones and leaves some out. The sample shows 400,000 to 450,000 clones, less than 95% of them seen only once. Sample: PBMCs or T cells enriched from blood (not recorded which). The receptor source for this set is a man between 18 and 29 years old who had recovered from COVID-19.

In its sample, this clone was seen once. The rearrangement uses TRBV19 and TRBJ2-2; 9 bases map to TRBD2. Germline CDR1 and CDR2: LNHDA and SQIVND (reference sequence). The CDR3 runs to 16 residues. The V segment lost 7 bases and the J segment 6 bases; nucleotides outside the gene matches: 12. CDR3 sequence: CASNPGREGLAGELFF. The CDR3 DNA reads as TGTGCCAGTAACCCCGGGCGGGAGGGCCTAGCCGGGGAGCTGTTTTTT.

The chain combines TRBV7-8 with TRBJ1-2; the match to TRBD1 covers 9 bases. Trimming cost V 1 base and J 11 bases; bases outside gene matches: 14. CDR1 and CDR2 (germline): SGHVS, FQNEAQ. The CDR3 covers 16 residues. The CDR3 protein is CASSLGRTGVGGWYTF. The CDR3 DNA is TGTGCCAGCAGCTTAGGAAGGACAGGGGTTGGGGGCTGGTACACCTTC.

The J gene is TRBJ1-5, the V gene TRBV19; the D gene is possibly TRBD1 (5 bases). From germline, CDR1 is LNHDA and CDR2 SQIVND (reference sequence). The CDR3 has 15 amino acids. Trimming cost V 5 bases and J 1 base, with 12 bases left between them. For the CDR3, the DNA is TGTGCCAGTAGTGGTCCCGCAGGGAGCAATCAGCCCCAGCATTTT. This translates into CASSGPAGSNQPQHF.

The chain combines TRBV28 with TRBJ2-2, with unresolved D. CDR3 length: 14 residues. The V end lost 1 base, the J end lost 3 bases, and 6 bases lay between the germline ends. Germline CDR1 reads MDHEN; CDR2 reads SYDVKM. The CDR3 DNA reads as TGTGCCAGCAGTTTATTGTCGGACACCGGGGAGCTGTTTTTT. It codes for CASSLLSDTGELFF. Drawing the rest from reference TRBV28 and TRBJ2-2, the complete variable domain is DVKVTQSSRYLVKRTGEKVFLECVQDMDHENMFWYRQDPGLGLRLIYFSYDVKMKEKGDIPEGYSVSREKKERFSLILESASTNQTSMYLCASSLLSDTGELFFGEGSRLTVL.

This chain links TRBV28 with TRBJ1-5, with 9 bases that match TRBD1. Trimming cost V 6 bases and J 6 bases; bases outside gene matches: 3. Per germline, CDR1 MDHEN and CDR2 SYDVKM. CDR3 size: 13 residues. The CDR3 loop is CASSGQGPQPQHF. The CDR3 DNA is TGTGCCAGCAGCGGACAGGGGCCTCAGCCCCAGCATTTT.

With regard to this clone: One end of the junction does not line up with germline, which may come from a read error. The chain combines TRBV6-5 with TRBJ1-4, with 8 bases that match TRBD1. Per germline, CDR1 MNHEY and CDR2 SVGAGI. There are 13 residues in the CDR3. The CDR3, as DNA: TGTGCCGGCAGACAGGGGTGGAATGAAAAACTGTTTTTT. It yields the protein CAGRQGWNEKLFF.

The chain couples TRBV11-2 to TRBJ1-1; 8 nucleotides line up with TRBD1. V lost 5 bases and J lost 3; bases outside the gene matches: 8. Germline V gene sequence: CDR1 SGHAT, CDR2 FQNNGV. CDR3 length equals 15 residues. Written as DNA, the CDR3 is TGTGCCAGCAGCATCTACCCGGGACAGGACACTGAAGCTTTCTTT. Amino acids: CASSIYPGQDTEAFF. The complete variable domain, with remaining parts taken from reference TRBV11-2 and TRBJ1-1, reads EAGVAQSPRYKIIEKRQSVAFWCNPISGHATLYWYQQILGQGPKLLIQFQNNGVVDDSQLPKDRFSAERLKGVDSTLKIQPAKLEDSAVYLCASSIYPGQDTEAFFGQGTRLTVV.

The chain uses TRBV27 and TRBJ2-2; D is undetermined. The germline V gene has CDR1 MNHEY and CDR2 SMNVEV (reference sequence). Trimming took 6 bases from V and 0 from J, leaving 17 bases between them. This CDR3 comprises 17 residues. CDR3 residues: CASSSVVRRANTGELFF. The CDR3 region has the DNA TGTGCCAGCAGCTCTGTGGTGCGCCGCGCGAACACCGGGGAGCTGTTTTTT.

The gene calls are TRBV5-6 and TRBJ1-1, with 7 positions matching TRBD1. Per the germline V gene, CDR1 is SGHDT and CDR2 is YYEEEE. This CDR3 contains 15 residues. V lost 2 bases and J lost 4; bases outside the gene matches: 8. CDR3 residues: CASSFLNDRATEAFF. Written as DNA, the CDR3 is TGTGCCAGCAGCTTTCTGAACGACAGGGCCACTGAAGCTTTCTTT.

CDR3 bases: TGTGCCAGCAGCCTAGTGGCGGACAATCAGCCCCAGCATTTT. Translating it yields CASSLVADNQPQHF. The chain joins TRBV6-5 to TRBJ1-5; D ambiguous. CDR1 is MNHEY and CDR2 is SVGAGI in the germline V gene. Trimming took 6 bases from V and 3 from J, leaving 12 bases between them. This CDR3 spans 14 amino acids.

As DNA, the CDR3 is TGCGCCAGCAGCCGCATATTGACTAGCAAAAGCTACGAGCAGTACTTC. Protein: CASSRILTSKSYEQYF. The chain joins TRBV4-1 to TRBJ2-7, with 7 bases that match TRBD2. V dropped 4 bases and J dropped 3; count of bases not matched to a gene: 12. This CDR3 spans 16 amino acids. The V gene's germline CDR1 is MGHRA and CDR2 YSYEKL.

J is TRBJ1-2 and V is TRBV5-3; perhaps TRBD1 as D (5 bases). TRBV5-3 is assigned to the ORF class and has an uncertain function. V lost 4 bases, J lost 3 bases, and 13 bases lay in between. The length of the CDR3 is 14 residues. CDR3 sequence reads: CARSLVGGYYGYTF. The CDR3, as DNA: TGTGCCAGAAGCCTCGTGGGGGGGTACTATGGCTACACCTTC.

J is TRBJ2-7 and V is TRBV6-1; D gene uncertain. The CDR3 is 12 residues long. Germline V gives CDR1 MNHNS, CDR2 SASEGT. V lost 2 bases and J lost 4, with 6 bases in between. This CDR3 is CASSEPYYEQYF. As DNA, the CDR3 is TGTGCCAGCAGTGAACCCTATTACGAGCAGTACTTC.

The chain is built from TRBV27 and TRBJ1-1; no definite D call. The CDR3 is 11 amino acids. Looked up from germline, CDR1 is MNHEY and CDR2 is SMNVEV (reference sequence). Trimming stripped 7 bases from V and 7 bases from J, with 10 bases between. Here the CDR3 DNA reads TGTGCCAGCACCTCGAGCGGTGAAGCTTTCTTT. Its translation is CASTSSGEAFF.

This clone occurred many times. The genes are TRBV10-1 and TRBJ1-2, with a tentative D call TRBD1 (5 bases). The CDR3 covers 13 residues. Germline V CDR1 and CDR2: WNHNN, SYGVQD (reference sequence). Trimming removed 5 bases from V and 0 bases from J, with 7 bases in between. CDR3 loop: CASSLGANYGYTF. Written as DNA, the CDR3 is TGCGCCAGCAGTTTAGGGGCTAACTATGGCTACACCTTC.

This rearrangement joins TRBV27 to TRBJ1-1; weak D call: TRBD1 (6 bases). With 4 bases removed from V and 3 bases from J, the gap between germline ends came to 15 bases. This CDR3 has 15 residues. Germline loops: CDR1 MNHEY, CDR2 SMNVEV (reference sequence). The CDR3 loop is CASSSLDSLYTEAFF. CDR3 DNA: TGTGCCAGCAGTTCGCTGGACAGCCTGTACACTGAAGCTTTCTTT.

The chain recombines TRBV7-3 with TRBJ1-6; D gene ambiguous. V was trimmed by 1 base and J by 5 bases, leaving 9 bases between them. Germline CDR1 reads SGHTA; CDR2 reads FQGTGA. The CDR3 has 15 amino acids. In DNA, the CDR3 is TGTGCCAGCAGCTTAAGGGCAGACCATAATTCACCCCTCCACTTT. Protein product: CASSLRADHNSPLHF.

V and J are TRBV7-9 and TRBJ1-1, with 9 bases that match TRBD1. The germline V gene encodes CDR1 SEHNR and CDR2 FQNEAQ (reference sequence). The CDR3 consists of 16 residues. Trimming took 8 bases from V and 2 from J; bases not matched to a gene: 12. Here the CDR3 reads CASGTLGQGLNTEAFF. Here the CDR3 DNA reads TGTGCCAGCGGGACCTTGGGACAGGGTTTAAACACTGAAGCTTTCTTT. The full variable domain, in which reference TRBV7-9 and TRBJ1-1 provide the parts outside the CDR3, is DTGVSQNPRHKITKRGQNVTFRCDPISEHNRLYWYRQTLGQGPEFLTYFQNEAQLEKSRLLSDRFSAERPKGSFSTLEIQRTEQGDSAMYLCASGTLGQGLNTEAFFGQGTRLTVV.

The gene calls are TRBV7-3 and TRBJ1-2; 8 nucleotides align to TRBD1. The ends lost 5 bases at V and 8 bases at J; junction bases unmatched: 7. Germline loops: CDR1 SGHTA, CDR2 FQGTGA. CDR3 length equals 13 residues. CDR3 amino acids: CASSPTGGAGYTF. The CDR3 DNA sequence: TGTGCCAGCAGCCCTACAGGGGGTGCGGGCTACACCTTC.

This clone appeared a few times. The chain joins TRBV27 to TRBJ2-1; 15 nucleotides align to TRBD2. The CDR3 sequence is 16 residues long. Germline CDR1 reads MNHEY; CDR2 reads SMNVEV (reference sequence). After removal of 4 bases from V and 7 bases from J, the junction contained 5 bases not matched to a gene. CDR3 DNA sequence: TGTGCCAGCAGTTCCAGGACTAGCGGGGGGGCAAATGAGCAGTTCTTC. Translated, it gives CASSSRTSGGANEQFF.

This clone was detected once. The genes are TRBV6-5 and TRBJ1-6, with D unclear. CDR3 length equals 15 residues. V dropped 11 bases and J dropped 8 bases, with 22 bases sitting between them. Germline values: CDR1 MNHEY, CDR2 SVGAGI. The CDR3 spells CAFRPGSLRDSPLHF. The CDR3 nucleotides read TGTGCCTTTAGACCGGGGTCTTTAAGGGATTCACCCCTCCACTTT.

V is TRBV11-3 and J is TRBJ2-3; D not resolved. The CDR3 length is 15 residues. CDR1 is SGHNT, CDR2 YENEEA, per germline. V was shortened by 1 base and J by 5 bases, with 13 bases between the two germline ends. CDR3 residues: CASSLGVAVGDTQYF. In DNA, the CDR3 is TGTGCCAGCAGCTTAGGGGTAGCAGTGGGAGATACGCAGTATTTT.

The CDR3 sequence is CAWKVGGRETQYF. The CDR3 DNA is TGTGCCTGGAAGGTGGGGGGGAGGGAGACCCAGTACTTC. The chain uses TRBV30 and TRBJ2-5, with 7 positions matching TRBD2. V was clipped by 4 bases and J by 5 bases; unmatched bases: 7. The CDR3 contains 13 residues. The germline V gene encodes CDR1 GTSNPN and CDR2 SVGIG (reference sequence).

The V call is TRBV12-3 or TRBV12-4, the J call TRBJ1-1; D is uncertain. The CDR3 contains 13 residues. Between the trimmed V and J ends, which lost 6 bases and 5 bases, there was a span of 13 bases. The CDR3 DNA is TGTGCCAGCAGACGGACTGCCCGGACTGAAGCTTTCTTT. Protein sequence: CASRRTARTEAFF.